Each of the 14 T cell receptor beta chains below was sequenced from the same sample in a study of cytomegalovirus exposure and HLA in healthy donors. Only in-frame clones appear in the TCRdb table, and some are missing; sequencing was by immunoSEQ multiplex PCR. Among 70,000 to 75,000 clones, roughly 93% were seen once, and the ten largest hold over 0.8%. Sequencing input: PBMCs. The receptor set was obtained from a woman aged 18 to 35 in good health and CMV-seronegative.

This clone was seen just once. This chain links TRBV5-4 with TRBJ2-1; 7 bases agree with TRBD2. The trim removed 0 bases at V and 3 bases at J, leaving 6 bases unmatched. The germline gives CDR1 SGHNT, CDR2 YYREEE (reference sequence). The length of the CDR3 is 16 residues. The CDR3 region has the DNA TGTGCCAGCAGCTTGGGGCCTAGCGGCAACTACAATGAGCAGTTCTTC. Protein sequence: CASSLGPSGNYNEQFF.

The chain has TRBV7-6 and TRBJ2-1, with 12 bases matching TRBD2. The CDR3 length is 16 residues. Looked up from germline, CDR1 is SGHVS and CDR2 is FNYEAQ. The V and J ends lost 5 bases and 8 bases, in that order; junction bases with no gene match: 10. CDR3 bases: TGTGCCAGCAGCCCACATCTAGCGGGGGGGCCCCATGAGCAGTTCTTC. Its protein product is CASSPHLAGGPHEQFF.

The chain is built from TRBV4-3 and TRBJ1-1; TRBD1 might be the D (5 bases). This CDR3 region has 14 residues. Trimming took off 0 bases at V and 5 bases at J, with 10 bases between the two ends. Looked up from germline, CDR1 is LGHNA and CDR2 is YSLEER. CDR3 coding DNA: TGCGCCAGCAGCCAAGACGGGGGAGCGACTGAAGCTTTCTTT. As protein: CASSQDGGATEAFF.

The V gene is TRBV6-4, the J gene TRBJ2-3; no firm D call. The CDR3 contains 15 residues. V lost 0 bases and J 1 base, leaving 8 bases between the germline ends. Germline V gene data show CDR1 as MRHNA and CDR2 as SNTAGT. CDR3 in amino acids: CASSDSNRRTDTQYF. CDR3 nucleotides: TGTGCCAGCAGTGACTCAAACAGACGCACAGATACGCAGTATTTT.

This clone was recorded once. The J gene is TRBJ2-2, the V gene TRBV5-5; D might be TRBD2 (5 bases). CDR1 SGHKS and CDR2 YYEKEE come from the germline V gene (reference sequence). This CDR3 spans 13 amino acids. Trimming took 2 bases from V and 6 from J, leaving 8 bases between them. The DNA of the CDR3 is TGTGCCAGCAGCTTAGCGGAGGCCGGGGAGCTGTTTTTT. Translated: CASSLAEAGELFF.

V is TRBV6-1 and J is TRBJ2-7, with 7 bases lining up with TRBD1. The CDR3 loop spans 15 amino acids. The trim removed 3 bases at V and 5 bases at J, leaving 10 bases unmatched. Germline loops: CDR1 MNHNS, CDR2 SASEGT. CDR3 loop: CASSEGQGDLNEQYF. The CDR3 DNA reads as TGTGCCAGCAGTGAGGGGCAGGGGGACCTCAACGAGCAGTACTTC.

The chain is built from TRBV30 and TRBJ1-4; 7 positions agree with TRBD1. The CDR3 is 13 amino acids. J was trimmed by 7 bases and V by 2 bases; bases with no gene match: 4. Germline lookup yields CDR1 GTSNPN and CDR2 SVGIG (reference sequence). The CDR3 spells CAWSRTGGEKLFF. The CDR3 region has the DNA TGTGCCTGGAGTCGGACAGGTGGTGAAAAACTGTTTTTT.

To note about this clone: A junction end diverges from the germline sequence, so it may reflect a read error. V and J are TRBV19 and TRBJ2-1, with D possibly being TRBD1 (6 bases). CDR1 LNHDA and CDR2 SQIVND come from the germline V gene (reference sequence). This CDR3 is built from 13 residues. The CDR3 DNA sequence: TGTGCCAGTAGTAGAGGTGTGGGGGCGATGGAGGTCTTC. Protein product: CASSRGVGAMEVF.

The genes are TRBV27 and TRBJ2-7; 7 bases are shared with TRBD2. Germline V gives CDR1 MNHEY, CDR2 SMNVEV (reference sequence). The CDR3 extends over 14 amino acids. The J segment lost 3 bases and the V segment lost 2 bases, leaving 4 bases of the junction unmatched. The DNA for the CDR3 is TGTGCCAGCAGTTTAGGTCTAGCGGTCTACGAGCAGTACTTC. Amino acid sequence: CASSLGLAVYEQYF.

This chain links TRBV7-3 with TRBJ2-6; 9 nucleotides match TRBD1. J gave up 0 bases and V 3 bases, and 6 bases lay outside the gene matches. This CDR3 contains 18 residues. Germline-derived CDR1 and CDR2 are SGHTA and FQGTGA. The CDR3 DNA follows: TGTGCCAGCAGCTTCCGGGGACAGGGTTTCTCTGGGGCCAACGTCCTGACTTTC. Its translation: CASSFRGQGFSGANVLTF.

The chain combines TRBV9 with TRBJ2-5, with a possible D match to TRBD1 (6 bases). The length of the CDR3 is 16 residues. Germline CDR1 SGDLS, CDR2 YYNGEE. V lost 0 bases and J 1 base, leaving 13 bases between the germline ends. CDR3 in DNA: TGTGCCAGCAGCGTAGCTACAGGGCGAACCCAAGAGACCCAGTACTTC. This translates into CASSVATGRTQETQYF.

The DNA for the CDR3 is TGTGCCAGCAGCTCCAGGGGACTAGCGAGTGGCGAGCAGTACTTC. Protein product: CASSSRGLASGEQYF. The genes are TRBV7-9 and TRBJ2-7, with 10 positions matching TRBD2. J gave up 6 bases and V 4 bases, and 9 bases lay outside the gene matches. Looked up from germline, CDR1 is SEHNR and CDR2 is FQNEAQ (reference sequence). The CDR3 is 15 amino acids.

The genes are TRBV28 and TRBJ2-3; the match to TRBD2 covers 10 bases. Trimming at V came to 6 bases and at J to 4 bases, leaving 7 bases not matched to a gene. The CDR3 is 15 residues long. Per the germline V gene, CDR1 is MDHEN and CDR2 is SYDVKM. The CDR3 loop is CASSRVAGGSDTQYF. The CDR3 region has the DNA TGTGCCAGCAGCCGCGTAGCGGGAGGTTCAGATACGCAGTATTTT.

This clone appeared a few times. V and J are TRBV15 and TRBJ2-3, with 11 bases lining up with TRBD1. This CDR3 has 17 residues. The J segment lost 5 bases and the V segment lost 4 bases, leaving 11 bases of the junction unmatched. Germline CDR1 and CDR2: LNHNV and YYDKDF (reference sequence). CDR3 in DNA: TGTGCCACCAGCATCAACTCTCCGGGACAGGGGGTAGATACGCAGTATTTT. Protein product: CATSINSPGQGVDTQYF.